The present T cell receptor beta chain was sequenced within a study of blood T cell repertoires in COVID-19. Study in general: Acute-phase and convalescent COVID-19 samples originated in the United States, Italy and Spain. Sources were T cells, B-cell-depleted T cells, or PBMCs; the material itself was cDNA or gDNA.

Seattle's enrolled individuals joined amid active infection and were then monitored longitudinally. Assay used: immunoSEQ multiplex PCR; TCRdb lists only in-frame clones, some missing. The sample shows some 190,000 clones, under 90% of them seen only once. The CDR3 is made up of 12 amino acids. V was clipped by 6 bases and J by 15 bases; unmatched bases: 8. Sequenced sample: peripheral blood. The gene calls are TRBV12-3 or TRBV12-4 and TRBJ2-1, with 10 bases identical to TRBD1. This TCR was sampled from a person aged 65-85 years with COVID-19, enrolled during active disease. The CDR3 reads CASSGRQGAWFF. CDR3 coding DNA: TGTGCCAGCAGCGGGAGACAGGGGGCATGGTTCTTC.